Below, 18 T cell receptor beta chains from the same sample are listed, as sequenced in a study of T cell repertoires in cytomegalovirus infection. These TCRs are of unknown antigen specificity. TCRdb re-analysed the reads in MiXCR, keeping a single row per CDR3 protein. This sample has about 830,000 distinct CDR3 sequences, with about 30% found just once. The specimen comprised cultured CD8+ T cells from PBMCs, sampled from culture after CMV antigen stimulation. Receptor source: a human donor in good health (CMV status not recorded). Some clones in this sample may be carry-over from other donors' samples.

This clonotype was counted only a few times. V and J are TRBV6-1 and TRBJ1-1; D gene ambiguous. This CDR3 is built from 10 residues. V was clipped by 8 bases and J by 6 bases, with 7 bases between them. CDR1 and CDR2 (germline): MNHNS, SASEGT. CDR3 loop: CASEDAEAFF. CDR3 sequence (DNA): TGTGCCAGCGAGGATGCTGAAGCTTTCTTT.

The chain is built from TRBV2 and TRBJ1-1; unclear D gene. V shed 6 bases and J shed 5 bases, with 13 bases lying between them. This CDR3 has 13 residues. Germline V gene lookup returns CDR1 SNHLY and CDR2 FYNNEI. The CDR3 DNA reads as TGTGCCAGCAGGAGGGAGGGCCGTACTGAAGCTTTCTTT. It codes for CASRREGRTEAFF.

The rearrangement links TRBV2 to TRBJ1-4; unclear D gene. The CDR3 sequence is 10 residues long. Trimming cost V 11 bases and J 8 bases, with 9 bases left between them. Germline-derived CDR1 and CDR2 are SNHLY and FYNNEI. CDR3 sequence: CAGRGEKLFF. CDR3 nucleotide sequence: TGTGCCGGAAGAGGGGAAAAACTGTTTTTT.

This clonotype was found a few times. The genes are TRBV6-6 and TRBJ1-1; D unclear. Trimming pared 4 bases from V and 11 bases from J, leaving 11 bases between. The CDR3 sequence is 11 residues long. Germline V gene data show CDR1 as MNHNY and CDR2 as SVGAGI (reference sequence). The CDR3 spells CASSLGPAAFF. CDR3 bases: TGTGCCAGCAGTTTAGGCCCGGCGGCTTTCTTT.

This clonotype has more than one count but fewer than ten. One end of the junction does not line up with germline, which may come from a read error. CDR3 loop: CASSLTSGGAETQYF. CDR3 DNA sequence: TGTGCTAGCAGCTTAACTAGCGGGGGGGCGGAGACCCAGTACTTC. This rearrangement joins TRBV7-6 to TRBJ2-5, with 13 nucleotides matching TRBD2. There are 15 residues in the CDR3. The germline V gene encodes CDR1 SGHVS and CDR2 FNYEAQ.

At least ten counts were recorded for this clonotype. V gene TRBV10-3 combines with J gene TRBJ2-1; 10 bases line up with TRBD2. Germline-derived CDR1 and CDR2 are ENHRY and SYGVKD. With V trimmed by 5 bases and J by 8 bases, 9 bases remained unmatched. CDR3 length equals 15 residues. This chain's CDR3 is CAISRRSGGADEQFF. CDR3 in DNA: TGTGCCATCAGTCGGCGAAGCGGGGGGGCCGATGAGCAGTTCTTC.

The rearrangement joins TRBV19 to TRBJ1-6, with TRBD1 as a possible D gene (6 bases). Germline V lookup: CDR1 LNHDA, CDR2 SQIVND (reference sequence). The CDR3 spans 16 residues. Between the trimmed V and J ends, which lost 5 bases and 1 base, there was a span of 12 bases. CDR3 nucleotides: TGTGCCAGTAGTCGGGACACCGATTCCTATAATTCACCCCTCCACTTT. Its translation is CASSRDTDSYNSPLHF.

The chain couples TRBV6-5 to TRBJ2-1; D gene unclear. V lost 0 bases to trimming and J lost 5 bases, with 5 bases between them. This CDR3 comprises 13 residues. Germline values: CDR1 MNHEY, CDR2 SVGAGI. This chain's CDR3 is CASSYSNNNEQFF. In DNA, the CDR3 is TGTGCCAGCAGTTACTCGAACAACAATGAGCAGTTCTTC.

This rearrangement joins TRBV7-9 to TRBJ2-7; D is possibly TRBD2 (5 bases). V lost 3 bases and J 0 bases, leaving 9 bases between the germline ends. Germline-derived CDR1 and CDR2 are SEHNR and FQNEAQ (reference sequence). The CDR3 consists of 14 residues. The CDR3 sequence: CASSFGLDSYEQYF. CDR3 bases: TGTGCCAGCAGCTTCGGACTCGACTCCTACGAGCAGTACTTC.

The table lists this clonotype with a few counts. This chain connects TRBV4-2 to TRBJ1-1; 8 bases fit TRBD1. J gave up 3 bases and V 2 bases, and 5 bases lay outside the gene matches. Germline-derived CDR1 and CDR2 are LGHNA and YNFKEQ. CDR3 length equals 15 residues. As DNA, the CDR3 is TGTGCCAGCAGCCAACTCAGGGGGCTGGACACTGAAGCTTTCTTT. Translating gives CASSQLRGLDTEAFF.

With respect to this clonotype: A single base separates this from a much larger clone, so it may be a read error. The chain couples TRBV5-4 to TRBJ2-2; 9 bases line up with TRBD1. CDR1 SGHNT and CDR2 YYREEE come from the germline V gene (reference sequence). The CDR3 has 15 amino acids. CDR3: CASSGDRVGTGEQFF. The DNA of the CDR3 is TGTGCCAGCAGCGGGGACAGGGTTGGCACCGGGGAGCAGTTTTTT.

This chain joins TRBV5-1 and TRBJ2-3, with D perhaps matching TRBD1 (6 bases). Germline CDR1 is SGHRS and CDR2 is YFSETQ. The V gene lost 0 bases and the J gene lost 2 bases, with 10 bases spanning the gap. The CDR3 totals 15 residues. Here the CDR3 DNA reads TGCGCCAGCAGCTTGGCCGGACAGCTCACAGATACGCAGTATTTT. This translates into CASSLAGQLTDTQYF.

This clonotype was recorded at least ten times. This rearrangement joins TRBV7-2 to TRBJ2-5; D perhaps matches TRBD1 (5 bases). V dropped 7 bases and J dropped 5 bases, with 23 bases sitting between them. There are 16 residues in the CDR3. From germline, CDR1 is SGHTA and CDR2 FQGNSA. DNA of the CDR3: TGTGCCAGCATCCAACCCGAAGGGGCCAGTAGGGAGACCCAGTACTTC. As protein: CASIQPEGASRETQYF.

The chain is built from TRBV5-4 and TRBJ1-6; 9 positions match TRBD1. The CDR3 consists of 15 residues. The V segment lost 2 bases and the J segment 7 bases; nucleotides outside the gene matches: 4. Germline CDR1 is SGHNT and CDR2 is YYREEE (reference sequence). The DNA of the CDR3 is TGTGCCAGCAGCTTTGGGACAGGGCCCAATTCACCCCTCCACTTT. Protein: CASSFGTGPNSPLHF.

This clonotype has at least ten counts. V gene TRBV7-2 combines with J gene TRBJ2-7; either TRBD1 or TRBD2 may supply D (5 bases each). V was cut by 5 bases and J by 2 bases, with 16 bases left in between. The length of the CDR3 is 15 residues. Germline CDR1 and CDR2: SGHTA and FQGNSA. This chain's CDR3 is CASSPDGTPAYEQYV. CDR3 DNA: TGTGCCAGCAGCCCGGATGGGACGCCGGCCTACGAGCAGTACGTC.

The chain uses TRBV6-1 and TRBJ2-1; 7 nucleotides agree with TRBD1. Looked up from germline, CDR1 is MNHNS and CDR2 is SASEGT. V gave up 5 bases and J gave up 5 bases; unmatched junction bases: 12. This CDR3 is built from 16 residues. The CDR3 spells CASSYYSWTGDNEQFF. The CDR3 nucleotides read TGTGCCAGCAGTTATTATAGCTGGACAGGAGACAATGAGCAGTTCTTC.

The J gene is TRBJ1-5, the V gene TRBV7-7, with D hard to call. Germline V gene sequence: CDR1 SSHAT, CDR2 FNYEAQ (reference sequence). This CDR3 contains 14 residues. The CDR3 loop is CTSSSDGSNQPQHF. As DNA, the CDR3 is TGTACTAGCAGCTCCGACGGGAGCAATCAGCCCCAGCATTTT.

The V gene is TRBV7-9, the J gene TRBJ2-5; 11 bases are shared with TRBD2. V was pared by 6 bases and J by 4 bases, with 7 bases of the junction left unmatched. The CDR3 is made up of 15 amino acids. Germline-derived CDR1 and CDR2 are SEHNR and FQNEAQ (reference sequence). For the CDR3, the DNA is TGTGCCAGCAGACCCCCACTAGCGGGGGTAGAGACCCAGTACTTC. Translation: CASRPPLAGVETQYF.